This is a list of T cell receptor beta chains from one sample in a study of type 1 regulatory T cells. TCRdb passed the reads through MiXCR, listing each CDR3 protein once. The table records 60,000 to 80,000 distinct CDR3 sequences, around 63% of them present only once. Their recognized antigens are unknown. The source material was cultured T cells, either the whole culture or a sorted T cell fraction (not recorded which). The receptors stem from a human donor in good health. Each CDR3 is given with its conserved first and last residue. D genes are given only for firm matches. For some rows the clone size is stated as once, few or many, or as a class when expanded; others skip it.

CDR3 protein: CASSWGRTGVLNTEAFF
CDR3 DNA: TGCGCCAGCAGCTGGGGGCGCACCGGAGTTTTGAACACTGAAGCTTTCTTT
J gene: TRBJ1-1
CDR3 length: 17
clone size: -
D gene: -
V gene: TRBV5-1

CDR3 protein: CASSLAQGGPYEQYF
CDR3 DNA: TGCGCCAGCAGCTTGGCCCAGGGGGGTCCCTACGAGCAGTACTTC
J gene: TRBJ2-7
CDR3 length: 15
clone size: once
D gene: -
V gene: TRBV5-1

CDR3 protein: CGARDLGIAKNIQYF
CDR3 DNA: TGCGGTGCTAGAGATCTGGGGATAGCCAAAAACATTCAGTACTTC
J gene: TRBJ2-4
CDR3 length: 15
clone size: -
D gene: -
V gene: TRBV20-1

CDR3 protein: CSARKTQLYTEAFF
CDR3 DNA: TGCAGTGCTAGAAAGACCCAATTGTACACTGAAGCTTTCTTT
J gene: TRBJ1-1
CDR3 length: 14
clone size: -
D gene: -
V gene: TRBV20-1

CDR3 protein: CASSSTPGTSGTGEQYF
CDR3 DNA: TGTGCCAGCAGCTCTACTCCCGGGACTAGCGGGACCGGGGAGCAGTACTTC
J gene: TRBJ2-7
CDR3 length: 17
clone size: -
D gene: TRBD2
V gene: TRBV7-8

CDR3 protein: CASSLGAAYGYTF
CDR3 DNA: TGTGCCAGCAGCTTAGGGGCAGCTTATGGCTACACCTTC
J gene: TRBJ1-2
CDR3 length: 13
clone size: -
D gene: -
V gene: TRBV7-2

CDR3 protein: CSVVFTYEQYF
CDR3 DNA: TGCAGCGTTGTGTTCACCTACGAGCAGTACTTC
J gene: TRBJ2-7
CDR3 length: 11
clone size: -
D gene: -
V gene: TRBV29-1

CDR3 protein: CASSRTSGRASHEQYF
CDR3 DNA: TGTGCCAGCAGCCGGACTAGCGGGAGAGCATCCCACGAGCAGTACTTC
J gene: TRBJ2-7
CDR3 length: 16
clone size: -
D gene: TRBD2
V gene: TRBV7-2

CDR3 protein: CASSLGGVTQPQHF
CDR3 DNA: TGTGCCAGCAGCTTAGGGGGGGTTACACAGCCCCAGCATTTT
J gene: TRBJ1-5
CDR3 length: 14
clone size: -
D gene: -
V gene: TRBV7-6

CDR3 protein: CASSDRTSNSPLHF
CDR3 DNA: TGTGCCAGCAGTGACCGGACTAGCAATTCACCCCTCCACTTT
J gene: TRBJ1-6
CDR3 length: 14
clone size: -
D gene: -
V gene: TRBV2

CDR3 protein: CASSQAGVKTQYF
CDR3 DNA: TGTGCCAGCAGCCAAGCCGGGGTAAAGACCCAGTACTTC
J gene: TRBJ2-5
CDR3 length: 13
clone size: -
D gene: -
V gene: TRBV14